This T cell receptor beta chain is from a study of T cell changes during pregnancy in multiple sclerosis. Sequenced by immunoSEQ multiplex PCR; TCRdb stores in-frame clones only, minus some. The data show about 28,000 clones, around 92% seen once. From germline, CDR1 is LGHNA and CDR2 YNFKEQ. Trimming at V came to 2 bases and at J to 7 bases, leaving 11 bases not matched to a gene. The length of the CDR3 is 17 residues. The sequencing used peripheral blood, collected in the first trimester of pregnancy. The chain is built from TRBV4-2 and TRBJ2-1, with 10 nucleotides matching TRBD2. The sequence was obtained from a female donor in good health, enrolled as a control in a pregnancy study. CDR3 amino acids: CASSQRALAGGGNEQFF. The CDR3 nucleotides read TGTGCCAGCAGCCAAAGGGCCTTAGCGGGAGGTGGGAATGAGCAGTTCTTC.